This entry lists 7 T cell receptor beta chains sequenced from one sample in a study of identical twins (dated by TCRdb to about 2016). Library preparation was by 5' RACE. Instrument used: Illumina HiSeq 2000. Using fastp at Q25 and MiXCR, TCRdb reprocessed the public reads and kept productive beta chains. Every CDR3 protein is listed once, alongside the most common genes and DNA of its rows. Counted in this sample were hundreds of thousands of distinct CDR3 sequences; less than 9.5% of them appeared once. The top ten clonotypes cover approximately 6.6% of the sample. This sample also appeared in a second study, on yellow fever vaccine responses in identical twins.

Sequencing was done on a sample of CD8+ T cells sorted from blood. These TCRs come from a woman between 18 and 29 years old in good health.

In its sample, this clonotype was seen many times. V gene TRBV2 combines with J gene TRBJ2-1; 7 nucleotides line up with TRBD2. CDR3 length equals 15 residues. Losses at the gene ends were 10 bases for V and 0 bases for J; bases not matched to a gene: 9. CDR1 SNHLY and CDR2 FYNNEI come from the germline V gene. This CDR3 is CAIWGGRNSYNEQFF. The CDR3 DNA follows: TGTGCCATCTGGGGGGGGAGGAACTCCTACAATGAGCAGTTCTTC.

The chain employs TRBV28 and TRBJ2-7; D is ambiguous. CDR1 MDHEN and CDR2 SYDVKM come from the germline V gene. This CDR3 region has 11 residues. Between the trimmed V and J ends, which lost 5 bases and 7 bases, there was a span of 9 bases. DNA for the CDR3: TGTGCCAGCAGTGTCCGGCTAGAGCAGTACTTC. The encoded protein is CASSVRLEQYF.

This chain links TRBV2 with TRBJ2-1; tentative D call: TRBD2 (5 bases). This CDR3 region has 16 residues. V lost 6 bases and J lost 2, with 17 bases in between. Germline V gene data show CDR1 as SNHLY and CDR2 as FYNNEI. In nucleotides, the CDR3 is TGTGCCAGCAGCGAGTTGAGGGAAGGCCCCTACAATGAGCAGTTCTTC. Encoded protein: CASSELREGPYNEQFF.

The chain combines TRBV20-1 with TRBJ2-7; 7 bases agree with TRBD1. In germline, CDR1 is DFQATT, CDR2 SNEGSKA (reference sequence). The CDR3 length is 13 residues. V dropped 6 bases and J dropped 4; count of bases not matched to a gene: 9. As DNA, the CDR3 is TGCAGTGCCCGGGACAGTTTGTTTTACGAGCAGTACTTC. Translating it yields CSARDSLFYEQYF.

V and J are TRBV4-1 and TRBJ2-1, with 16 bases aligning to TRBD2. Germline V lookup: CDR1 MGHRA, CDR2 YSYEKL. The ends lost 0 bases at V and 7 bases at J; junction bases unmatched: 12. The CDR3 consists of 20 residues. In DNA form, the CDR3 reads TGCGCCAGCAGCCAAGACCCCGGGACTAGCGGGAGGGCCGCGGGTAATGAGCAGTTCTTC. Residues: CASSQDPGTSGRAAGNEQFF.

This clonotype was counted many times. The V and J genes are TRBV20-1 and TRBJ2-7; 9 bases agree with TRBD1. The trim removed 5 bases at V and 3 bases at J, leaving 8 bases unmatched. Germline V gives CDR1 DFQATT, CDR2 SNEGSKA (reference sequence). This CDR3 comprises 14 residues. CDR3 bases: TGCAGTGCTGTTACAGGGGGCGACAGCTACGAGCAGTACTTC. Protein sequence: CSAVTGGDSYEQYF.

Many counts were recorded for this clonotype. The V gene is TRBV5-1, the J gene TRBJ2-1; TRBD2 might be the D (5 bases). Germline loops: CDR1 SGHRS, CDR2 YFSETQ. The CDR3 consists of 14 residues. Trimming left V 4 bases short and J 0 bases short, with 8 bases between. Here the CDR3 DNA reads TGCGCCAGCAGCGTCCGGGGCTCCTACAATGAGCAGTTCTTC. Translating gives CASSVRGSYNEQFF.